This T cell receptor beta chain is from a study of regulatory T cells in long-lasting Graves disease. This clonotype was seen a handful of times. TCR beta libraries were built with iRepertoire HTBI primers and Arm-PCR of CDR3 regions. TCRdb called the multiplex PCR reads again in MiXCR, with one record for every CDR3 protein. The top ten hold 10% to 15% of the sample, which has around 480,000 distinct CDR3 sequences, about 17% seen once. Germline V gives CDR1 SQVTM, CDR2 ANQGSEA. This CDR3 spans 15 amino acids. The V gene lost 0 bases and the J gene lost 0 bases, with 10 bases spanning the gap. Time point specified: newly diagnosed GD, antithyroid drugs for less than 3 months. Scientists built the TCR library using RNA that was extracted from PBMCs. These sequences were also reported in another study, on T cells in Graves' hyperthyroidism and ophthalmopathy.

The TCR comes from a man in his forties with Graves disease. Sequencing was performed on peripheral blood mononuclear cells (PBMCs), taken at new diagnosis, from a patient treated with antithyroid drugs. V and J are TRBV29-1 and TRBJ2-3; no clear D. The CDR3 is CSVEDRQASTDTQYF. CDR3 nucleotide sequence: TGCAGCGTTGAAGACAGGCAAGCTAGCACAGATACGCAGTATTTT.